The source of this T cell receptor beta chain is a study of blood T cells in healthy people across ages. General observations from the study: It was not possible, with unsorted PBMCs, to conclusively compare naive and antigen-experienced cells.

A word on this clonotype: What it binds is not known.

V lost 5 bases and J 2 bases, leaving 14 bases between the germline ends. Looked up from germline, CDR1 is SGHTA and CDR2 is FQGTGA. The CDR3 contains 15 residues. Next came a second PCR, run for roughly 6 to 11 cycles, which used a sample-barcoded 5' primer along with a J-beta primer mix. TCRdb itself ran the 5' RACE reads through MiXCR, one entry per CDR3 protein. This table holds about 970,000 distinct CDR3 sequences, roughly 50% found once. The sequence derives from a woman aged 55-70 years in good health. The chain is built from TRBV7-3 and TRBJ2-3; TRBD2 might be the D (6 bases). The sequenced material came from blood. In DNA, the CDR3 is TGTGCCAGCAGCACGGGGGAGGCAAACACAGATACGCAGTATTTT. Translation gives CASSTGEANTDTQYF.